In this sample, the clone carrying this T cell receptor (beta chain) turned up many times. Its specificity is not known. V was cut by 0 bases and J by 4 bases, with 7 bases left in between. The CDR3 is 13 residues long. CDR1 SGHDT and CDR2 YYEEEE come from the germline V gene. These data are taken from a study of metastatic and nonmetastatic thyroid tumors. About the research overall: Both malignant and benign thyroid patients supplied peripheral blood and tumor or nodule tissue samples, across which the repertoires of these patients were then compared. General study points: Compared with benign nodules, malignant thyroid tumors were reported to have significantly higher TCR beta diversity in both blood and tumor.

Among the patients, none had received any treatment before thyroid surgery. In the original analysis: Variation in CDR3 across clinicopathological groups served as the basis for constructing a distant-metastasis classifier in papillary thyroid cancer. TCRdb ran MiXCR on the PCR reads. These V and J calls are TCRdb output, not the study's own analysis. The table has roughly 35,000 clones, about 15% seen once. This chain connects TRBV5-6 to TRBJ1-1; D may be TRBD1 (5 bases). Sequenced input: blood. The clonotype was recovered from a female donor with papillary thyroid cancer or a benign thyroid nodule (not recorded which). Some clones in this sample may be carry-over from other donors' samples. CDR3 region: CASSLGGITEAFF. The CDR3 region has the DNA TGTGCCAGCAGCTTGGGGGGGATCACTGAAGCTTTCTTT.